These 4 T cell receptor beta chains originate from one sample sequenced in a study of brain T cells in children with intractable seizures. Sample time point: blood from clinic visit 5 months post-surgery; TSC patient then seizure free. Clones were read by immunoSEQ multiplex PCR, and TCRdb kept only the in-frame ones, dropping some. The top ten clones hold around 6% of a sample with hundreds of thousands of clones, 93% of them seen once. Specimen: peripheral blood, collected 5 to 6 months after surgery. These receptors all come from a boy younger than two with tuberous sclerosis and intractable seizures.

This clone was found a few times. The rearrangement uses TRBV29-1 and TRBJ1-1, with TRBD1 matching over 7 bases. V lost 4 bases, J lost 2 bases, and 4 bases stayed unmatched. The CDR3 is 13 residues long. Germline V CDR1 and CDR2: SQVTM, ANQGSEA. The CDR3 loop is CSVGDSYNTEAFF. CDR3 DNA: TGCAGCGTTGGGGACAGTTATAACACTGAAGCTTTCTTT. The full variable domain, in which reference TRBV29-1 and TRBJ1-1 provide the parts outside the CDR3, is SAVISQKPSRDICQRGTSLTIQCQVDSQVTMMFWYRQQPGQSLTLIATANQGSEATYESGFVIDKFPISRPNLTFSTLTVSNMSPEDSSIYLCSVGDSYNTEAFFGQGTRLTVV.

The chain is built from TRBV2 and TRBJ1-4, with D hard to call. Per germline, CDR1 SNHLY and CDR2 FYNNEI. Trimming removed 5 bases from V and 14 bases from J, with 12 bases in between. This CDR3 is built from 11 residues. CDR3 loop: CASSSRRPLFF. The CDR3 coding sequence is TGTGCCAGCAGTTCGCGCAGACCCCTGTTTTTT.

The chain recombines TRBV30 with TRBJ2-1; no reliable D call. Germline-derived CDR1 and CDR2 are GTSNPN and SVGIG (reference sequence). The CDR3 extends over 13 amino acids. Written as DNA, the CDR3 is TGTGTGCTGGGTCGGTCACCGTACAATGAGCAGTTCTTC. Translated, it gives CVLGRSPYNEQFF.

V usage is TRBV5-1 and J usage is TRBJ2-3, with 9 bases that match TRBD2. The length of the CDR3 is 14 residues. Germline V CDR1 and CDR2: SGHRS, YFSETQ. After removal of 5 bases from V and 1 base from J, the junction contained 2 bases not matched to a gene. CDR3 DNA sequence: TGCGCCAGCAGGCCTAGCGGGGGCACAGATACGCAGTATTTT. As protein: CASRPSGGTDTQYF.